Below are 9 T cell receptor beta chains sequenced from a single sample in a study of T cells after yellow fever vaccination (dated by TCRdb to about 2019). This specimen's treatment or condition label, interpreted: live attenuated yellow fever vaccine strain. The library was produced with 5' RACE. Sequencing took place on an Illumina HiSeq 2500. Starting from the raw public reads, TCRdb applied fastp trimming at Q25, assembled clones with MiXCR and retained in-frame beta chains. Merged by CDR3 protein, the rows form single entries marked with the most common genes and DNA. The sample records about 500,000 distinct CDR3 sequences, about 17% of which are singletons. The ten largest make up around 15% of the sample. The sample here was PBMCs, taken around 5 days after the first yellow fever vaccination. The receptors were gathered from a man between 18 and 29 years old who received the YFV17D yellow fever vaccine.

This clonotype was picked up a small number of times. The chain's CDR3 is CSVEAGPGINTGELFF. The CDR3 DNA sequence: TGCAGCGTTGAAGCGGGGCCGGGTATAAACACCGGGGAGCTGTTTTTT. The genes are TRBV29-1 and TRBJ2-2, with D perhaps being TRBD1 or TRBD2 (5 bases each). V was pared by 1 base and J by 2 bases, with 14 bases between. CDR3 length: 16 residues. CDR1 and CDR2 from the germline V gene are SQVTM and ANQGSEA.

This clonotype was recorded at least ten times. The V gene is TRBV6-2 or TRBV6-3, the J gene TRBJ1-1; perhaps TRBD1 as D (5 bases). The CDR3 covers 15 residues. V was trimmed by 2 bases and J by 0 bases, leaving 10 bases between them. Germline V gene sequence: CDR1 MNHEY, CDR2 SVGEGT. The CDR3 DNA reads TGTGCCAGCAGTTACCATGGGGCAGTGAACACTGAAGCTTTCTTT. This codes for CASSYHGAVNTEAFF.

This chain connects TRBV7-8 to TRBJ1-6; TRBD1 matches at 7 bases. Germline CDR1 reads SGHVS; CDR2 reads FQNEAQ. The CDR3 consists of 15 residues. V lost 3 bases and J lost 13; bases outside the gene matches: 12. The CDR3 nucleotides are TGTGCCAGCAGCTTGGGGACAGTCGATCCCGTCCCCCTCCACTTT. Residues: CASSLGTVDPVPLHF.

With respect to this clonotype: Sequence at one end of the junction differs from germline and may be a read error. This sequence joins TRBV27 and TRBJ2-1; tentatively, D is TRBD1 or TRBD2 (5 bases each). The CDR3 has 14 amino acids. Germline CDR1 MNHEY, CDR2 SMNVEV (reference sequence). The chain's CDR3 is CVSSLVGRYNEQFF. The CDR3 DNA is TGTGTCAGCAGTTTAGTGGGACGGTACAATGAGCAGTTCTTC.

The genes are TRBV11-3 and TRBJ1-1; weak D call: TRBD1 (5 bases). Between the trimmed V and J ends, which lost 5 bases and 1 base, there was a span of 14 bases. This CDR3 is built from 15 residues. Per the germline V gene, CDR1 is SGHNT and CDR2 is YENEEA. CDR3 in amino acids: CASSPPPGPNTEAFF. CDR3 nucleotides: TGTGCCAGCAGCCCACCGCCAGGGCCGAACACTGAAGCTTTCTTT.

This chain links TRBV2 with TRBJ1-2; 8 bases line up with TRBD1. Trimming at V came to 6 bases and at J to 5 bases, leaving 2 bases not matched to a gene. Germline values: CDR1 SNHLY, CDR2 FYNNEI. This CDR3 has 12 residues. CDR3 amino acids: CASRGTGYGYTF. CDR3 in DNA: TGTGCCAGCAGGGGGACAGGATATGGCTACACCTTC.

This clonotype was detected ten times or more. The chain employs TRBV29-1 and TRBJ2-7; D not resolved. Trimming shortened V by 3 bases and J by 7 bases, and 4 bases separated the two germline ends. Germline assignment: CDR1 SQVTM and CDR2 ANQGSEA. This CDR3 comprises 9 residues. For the CDR3, the DNA is TGCAGCGTTGATGGGGAGCAGTACGTC. This translates into CSVDGEQYV.

This clonotype has a handful of counts. The V gene is TRBV15, the J gene TRBJ2-3; no firm D call. Per the germline V gene, CDR1 is LNHNV and CDR2 is YYDKDF (reference sequence). V was pared by 8 bases and J by 2 bases, with 14 bases between. This CDR3 region has 14 residues. CDR3 nucleotide sequence: TGTGCCACCGGGTGGGCTAGGATCACAGATACGCAGTATTTT. Encoded protein: CATGWARITDTQYF.

This clonotype was recorded a few times. V is TRBV28 and J is TRBJ1-1; tentative D call: TRBD1 (5 bases). Germline assignment: CDR1 MDHEN and CDR2 SYDVKM. Trimming removed 7 bases at V and 1 base at J, with 16 bases between. The CDR3 runs to 15 residues. This CDR3 is CASIGARGENTEAFF. CDR3 nucleotide sequence: TGTGCCAGCATTGGAGCTCGGGGGGAGAACACTGAAGCTTTCTTT.